The sequence of this TCR beta chain was determined in a study of shared clonotypes between healthy human individuals. The CDR3 loop spans 16 amino acids. Trimming removed 7 bases from V and 5 bases from J; junction bases left unmatched: 10. The germline V gene has CDR1 MDHEN and CDR2 SYDVKM. This clone has just a few counts. Researchers sequenced unsorted PBMC DNA using ten immunoSEQ deep assay plates. Some clones are missing from TCRdb's copy, which holds only in-frame ones; the method was immunoSEQ multiplex PCR. The sample holds about 490,000 clones; around 80% are singletons and the top ten take 10% to 15%.

The sequenced sample was PBMCs. The sequence was collected from a woman aged 40 to 50 in good health. Some clones in this sample may be carry-over from other donors' samples. The chain links TRBV28 to TRBJ2-5; 13 bases map to TRBD2. This CDR3 reads CASTGGTSGAMETQYF. CDR3 bases: TGTGCCAGCACTGGCGGGACTAGCGGGGCCATGGAGACCCAGTACTTC.